This T cell receptor (beta chain) was captured by sequencing in a study of shared clonotypes between healthy human individuals. Study summary: Sampling drew on donors who were a couple of women and three men aged 18 to 49. Regarding the study as a whole: Clonotype sharing among donors was expected to depend on sequencing depth.

Here immunoSEQ multiplex PCR was the method, and the copy in TCRdb shows in-frame clones only, minus some. Among around 500,000 clones listed, about 85% were seen once. The donor population consisted of healthy HIV-negative adults with no recent acute infections or vaccinations. This clone was picked up a small number of times. Antigen specificity is unknown. Trimming stripped 3 bases from V and 7 bases from J, with 14 bases between. The CDR3 is 13 residues long. From germline, CDR1 is SGHRS and CDR2 YFSETQ. V gene TRBV5-1 combines with J gene TRBJ2-7, with a possible D match to TRBD1 (5 bases). Sequencing was carried out using PBMCs. This sequence originates from a middle-aged woman in good health. Some clones in this sample may be carry-over from other donors' samples. The DNA for the CDR3 is TGCGCCAGCAGCTCCAGGGCCAGTCAGGAGCAGTACTTC. Residues: CASSSRASQEQYF.